This T cell receptor beta chain was recorded in a study of blood T cell repertoires in COVID-19. Study-wide context: The United States, Italy and Spain provided the acute and convalescent COVID-19 samples.

Adults between about 18 and 95 years of age took part from 20 to 25 US areas. Cohort 3 donors were reported recovered after two negative PCRs, clearance, or symptom resolution. Original handling: Counts of nucleated cells, estimated from reference gene primer amplification, were obtained. Repertoires were generated with immunoSEQ multiplex PCR, while TCRdb's copy carries only in-frame clones and drops some. The V and J calls and clone size are taken from that table; D and trimming were inferred from the DNA. The table has 250,000 to 350,000 clones, roughly 86% seen once; the top ten hold around 0.92%. Germline CDR1 is SGHTA and CDR2 is FQGNSA. This CDR3 spans 13 amino acids. Trimming pared 4 bases from V and 5 bases from J, leaving 12 bases between.

This TCR was recovered from a young woman who had recovered from COVID-19. This chain uses TRBV7-2 with TRBJ2-7; D remains unclear. What was sequenced was PBMCs or T cells enriched from blood (not recorded which). CDR3 sequence reads: CASSSQTSHEQYF. In nucleotides, the CDR3 is TGTGCCAGCAGCTCCCAGACATCCCACGAGCAGTACTTC.